The clone carrying this T cell receptor (beta chain) came up once. Its antigen is still unknown. CD45RO-negative cells were positively selected for CCR7, leaving out terminally differentiated effector memory CD45RA+ cells. These data belong to a study of shared clonotypes between healthy human individuals. Overall study: Three plates were used per donor for CD4 naive, three for CD4 memory, two for CD8 naive and one for CD8 memory. Study-wide results and caveats: What naive subsets generally showed was a larger estimated richness than memory subsets showed.

The authors split each subset's genomic DNA evenly across several immunoSEQ plates. Generated by immunoSEQ multiplex PCR, the TCRdb table keeps only in-frame clones and is missing some. The data show about 2.1 million clones, 85% to 95% seen once. This CDR3 comprises 16 residues. V shed 7 bases and J shed 6 bases, with 22 bases lying between them. Germline V lookup: CDR1 MNHEY, CDR2 SMNVEV (reference sequence). J is TRBJ2-1 and V is TRBV27; the D gene is possibly TRBD2 (6 bases). The sequencing sample was made of naive CD8+ T cells from PBMCs. This clonotype was obtained from a man in his late teens or twenties in good health. Some clones in this sample may be carry-over from other donors' samples. The CDR3 sequence is CASTTTAGRSSNEQFF. CDR3 coding DNA: TGTGCCAGCACCACTACGGCGGGAAGGAGTAGCAATGAGCAGTTCTTC.